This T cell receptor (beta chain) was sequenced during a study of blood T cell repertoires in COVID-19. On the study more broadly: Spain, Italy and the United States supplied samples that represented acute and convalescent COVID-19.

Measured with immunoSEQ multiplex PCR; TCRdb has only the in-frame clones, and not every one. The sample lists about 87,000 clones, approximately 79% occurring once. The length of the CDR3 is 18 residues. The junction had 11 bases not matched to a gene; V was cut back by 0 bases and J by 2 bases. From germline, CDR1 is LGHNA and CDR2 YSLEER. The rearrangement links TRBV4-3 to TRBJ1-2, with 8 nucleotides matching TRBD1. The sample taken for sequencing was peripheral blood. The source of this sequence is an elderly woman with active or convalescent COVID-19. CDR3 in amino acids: CASSQDVSFTGGNYGYTF. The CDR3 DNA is TGCGCCAGCAGCCAAGACGTAAGCTTCACAGGGGGGAACTATGGCTACACCTTC.